This T cell receptor beta chain was profiled in a study of T cell responses to AZD1222 COVID-19 vaccine. Trimming took off 0 bases at V and 0 bases at J, with 6 bases between the two ends. The germline V gene encodes CDR1 SGDLS and CDR2 YYNGEE. The CDR3 contains 14 residues. This clone is medium-sized in the sample. This CDR3 is also generated by other DNA sequences in the sample. Profiling relied on immunoSEQ multiplex PCR, and the TCRdb table lists in-frame clones only, not all of them. Of about 130,000 clones in the sample, 90% were seen once. The rearrangement uses TRBV9 and TRBJ1-1; D remains ambiguous. This receptor was obtained from an adult in good health. The material sequenced was peripheral blood, taken on day 0 of AZD1222 vaccination. CDR3 region: CASSVEGMNTEAFF. Written as DNA, the CDR3 is TGTGCCAGCAGCGTAGAGGGCATGAACACTGAAGCTTTCTTT.